Sequencing of this T cell receptor beta chain was carried out in a study of blood T cells in healthy people across ages. V lost 6 bases and J 6 bases, leaving 9 bases between the germline ends. CDR1 and CDR2 (germline): SQVTM, ANQGSEA. The CDR3 covers 11 residues. The authors ran a second PCR of about 6 to 12 cycles using a sample-barcoded 5' primer and a J-beta primer mix. TCRdb re-called the 5' RACE reads with MiXCR, one entry per CDR3 protein. There are about 1,000,000 distinct CDR3 sequences in the sample; 40% to 55% occur only once, and approximately 17% lies in the top ten. Study outcomes and limitations: Researchers report that TCR beta diversity correlated strongly with naive T cell percentage. Comparison with aged donors showed that long-lived donors had more naive CD4+ cells and higher diversity. For the donors, CMV status was unknown and possibly confounded expanded clonotype changes.

Comments on this clonotype: Its antigen is not identified.

Input material: blood. The chain combines TRBV29-1 with TRBJ2-1; maybe TRBD2 (5 bases). This clonotype originated in a woman aged 55-69 years in good health. The CDR3 region is CSVGVPNEQFF. DNA for the CDR3: TGCAGCGTCGGGGTACCCAATGAGCAGTTCTTC.